These 22 T cell receptor beta chains came from one sample sequenced in a study of blood T cells in healthy people across ages. Then a second PCR, running roughly 7 to 11 cycles, was carried out with a sample-barcoded 5' primer and a J-beta primer mix. A single record per CDR3 protein comes from TCRdb applying MiXCR to the 5' RACE reads. The sample has roughly 680,000 distinct CDR3 sequences; over 40% are singletons. The sample taken for sequencing was blood. The origin of the receptors is a woman of 80 years or more in good health.

CDR3 region: CSAALPALYEQYF. CDR3 sequence (DNA): TGCAGTGCTGCTTTACCTGCATTGTACGAGCAGTACTTC. This rearrangement joins TRBV20-1 to TRBJ2-7; D gene uncertain. Trimming stripped 5 bases from V and 4 bases from J, with 15 bases between. CDR3 length equals 13 residues. CDR1 is DFQATT and CDR2 is SNEGSKA in the germline V gene (reference sequence).

This clonotype was detected ten times or more. V usage is TRBV5-1 and J usage is TRBJ2-3; D is possibly TRBD2 (6 bases). V lost 0 bases to trimming and J lost 5 bases, with 13 bases between them. Germline V gene lookup returns CDR1 SGHRS and CDR2 YFSETQ. The CDR3 spans 15 residues. DNA of the CDR3: TGCGCCAGCAGCTTGGGGCTAGCGATTATAGATACGCAGTATTTT. Its translation: CASSLGLAIIDTQYF. The variable domain in full, completed from reference TRBV5-1 and TRBJ2-3, reads KAGVTQTPRYLIKTRGQQVTLSCSPISGHRSVSWYQQTPGQGLQFLFEYFSETQRNKGNFPGRFSGRQFSNSRSEMNVSTLELGDSALYLCASSLGLAIIDTQYFGPGTRLTVL.

A remark on this clonotype: One junction end does not reproduce the germline sequence, and a read error may be involved. This chain links TRBV2 with TRBJ2-4; unclear D gene. The J call may be mistaken, given a closer DNA end match to TRBJ2-5. The CDR3 has 11 amino acids. Germline CDR1 and CDR2: SNHLY and FYNNEI. CDR3 amino acids: CASNEVETQYF. CDR3 DNA: TGTGCCAGCAATGAAGTAGAGACCCAGTACTTC.

The V call is TRBV7-6, the J call TRBJ2-7, with 9 bases aligning to TRBD2. V was pared by 0 bases and J by 6 bases, with 6 bases of the junction left unmatched. The CDR3 sequence is 15 residues long. Per the germline V gene, CDR1 is SGHVS and CDR2 is FNYEAQ. The chain's CDR3 is CASSLAASGKSEQYF. DNA for the CDR3: TGTGCCAGCAGCTTAGCGGCTAGCGGGAAGAGCGAGCAGTACTTC.

This clonotype was seen more than once but under ten times. The chain joins TRBV16 to TRBJ2-3; the match to TRBD1 covers 7 bases. This CDR3 has 13 residues. V was pared by 2 bases and J by 4 bases, with 0 bases of the junction left unmatched. Germline CDR1 reads KGHSY; CDR2 reads FQNENV. The CDR3 here is CASSQGQADTQYF. In nucleotides, the CDR3 is TGTGCCAGCAGCCAAGGACAGGCAGATACGCAGTATTTT.

As for this clonotype: One end of the junction varies from germline; a read error may be responsible. The chain uses TRBV6-6 and TRBJ2-7; 8 nucleotides align to TRBD1. The CDR3 loop spans 15 amino acids. The V gene's germline CDR1 is MNHNY and CDR2 SVGAGI (reference sequence). CDR3 loop: CASRRTGTGTYKQYF. Here the CDR3 DNA reads TGTGCCAGCAGAAGAACCGGGACAGGAACCTACAAGCAGTATTTC.

This clonotype was seen at least ten times. This chain connects TRBV12-3 or TRBV12-4 to TRBJ2-5, with TRBD2 matching 7 bases. CDR3 size: 12 residues. V gave up 5 bases and J gave up 5 bases; unmatched junction bases: 2. This CDR3 reads CASSRLAETQYF. The CDR3, as DNA: TGTGCCAGCAGTCGACTAGCTGAGACCCAGTACTTC.

Note on this clonotype: A much more abundant neighbour one base away suggests this may be a read error. The chain links TRBV7-2 to TRBJ2-1; 10 bases align to TRBD1. CDR1 and CDR2 from the germline V gene are SGHTA and FQGNSA. The CDR3 has 16 amino acids. Here the CDR3 DNA reads TGTGCCAGCAGCCCATTGCTAGGGACAGGGGTCAATGAGCGGTTCTTC. Residues: CASSPLLGTGVNERFF.

This clonotype has only a few counts. J is TRBJ1-5 and V is TRBV4-1, with no clear D. Germline V gene sequence: CDR1 MGHRA, CDR2 YSYEKL. Deletions cut 4 bases from V and 3 bases from J, with 19 bases between. This CDR3 comprises 17 residues. The CDR3 sequence: CASSPVDMGFSNQPQHF. The CDR3 nucleotides read TGCGCCAGCAGCCCCGTCGACATGGGGTTTTCCAATCAGCCCCAGCATTTT.

This clonotype was counted ten times or more. The chain recombines TRBV4-1 with TRBJ2-1; possibly TRBD2 for D (5 bases). Germline V gene lookup returns CDR1 MGHRA and CDR2 YSYEKL. Trimming left V 0 bases short and J 4 bases short, with 13 bases between. CDR3 size: 16 residues. DNA of the CDR3: TGCGCCAGCAGCCAAGATCGGGGTTTCGTTTACAATGAGCAGTTCTTC. This gives the protein CASSQDRGFVYNEQFF.

This chain connects TRBV27 to TRBJ2-5; D might be TRBD1 (5 bases). Between the trimmed V and J ends, which lost 5 bases and 5 bases, there was a span of 15 bases. There are 14 residues in the CDR3. Germline V gene sequence: CDR1 MNHEY, CDR2 SMNVEV (reference sequence). As DNA, the CDR3 is TGTGCCAGCAGTCCTCGTGTAGGGGTCGAGACCCAGTACTTC. Protein product: CASSPRVGVETQYF.

In DNA, the CDR3 is TGCAGCGTTGAAAAGAGCTGCGAGCAGTACTTC. This encodes CSVEKSCEQYF. This chain links TRBV29-1 with TRBJ2-5; no firm D call. The end of the DNA aligns better with TRBJ2-7, so the J call may be wrong. The CDR3 runs 11 residues. Germline V lookup: CDR1 SQVTM, CDR2 ANQGSEA.

This clonotype was counted a few times. The chain carries TRBV18 and TRBJ2-3; perhaps TRBD2 as D (6 bases). The CDR3 loop spans 16 amino acids. The V end lost 2 bases, the J end lost 3 bases, and 15 bases lay between the germline ends. The V gene's germline CDR1 is KGHSH and CDR2 LQKENI. In DNA, the CDR3 is TGTGCCAGCTCACCAGGGTTCGGGAGAAAGACAGATACGCAGTATTTT. Amino acid sequence: CASSPGFGRKTDTQYF.

As regards this clonotype: Being one base from a much bigger clone, this may be a read error. The chain has TRBV12-3 or TRBV12-4 and TRBJ1-2; D gene ambiguous. The CDR3 covers 12 residues. Here the CDR3 DNA reads TGTGTCAGCACTTCGAGAGGTAATGGCTACACCTTC. Translation: CVSTSRGNGYTF.

This clonotype came up many times. This sequence joins TRBV27 and TRBJ2-3; D is tentatively TRBD1 or TRBD2 (5 bases each). The CDR3 runs 16 residues. Looked up from germline, CDR1 is MNHEY and CDR2 is SMNVEV (reference sequence). V was shortened by 0 bases and J by 7 bases, with 17 bases between the two germline ends. CDR3 DNA: TGTGCCAGCAGTTTATCGACGGGACCATCAACCCATACGCAGTATTTT. It yields the protein CASSLSTGPSTHTQYF.

This chain links TRBV3-1 with TRBJ2-2, with 7 bases fitting TRBD1. CDR1 and CDR2 (germline): LGHDT, YNNKEL (reference sequence). With V trimmed by 5 bases and J by 4 bases, 4 bases remained unmatched. This CDR3 region has 14 residues. CDR3 nucleotide sequence: TGTGCCAGCAGCTATACAGGGGCCACCGGGGAGCTGTTTTTT. This codes for CASSYTGATGELFF.

This clonotype was observed a handful of times. Germline and junction disagree at one end, which may indicate a read error. CDR3 loop: CASSWGPNSPPHF. The CDR3, as DNA: TGTGCCAGCAGTTGGGGGCCTAATTCACCCCCCCACTTT. The rearrangement links TRBV2 to TRBJ1-6, with a tentative D call TRBD1 (6 bases). The CDR3 totals 13 residues. The germline gives CDR1 SNHLY, CDR2 FYNNEI.

This clonotype turned up a few times. A single base separates this from a much larger clone, so it may be a read error. This CDR3 is CASRYSNQPQHF. Here the CDR3 DNA reads TGTGCCAGCAGATATAGCAATCAGCCCCAGCATTTT. The J gene is TRBJ1-5, the V gene TRBV12-3 or TRBV12-4; D not resolved. The CDR3 sequence is 12 residues long. V lost 6 bases to trimming and J lost 0 bases, with 3 bases between them.

The chain links TRBV20-1 to TRBJ2-7; TRBD2 matches 7 bases. Looked up from germline, CDR1 is DFQATT and CDR2 is SNEGSKA (reference sequence). V trimming: 5 bases; J trimming: 4 bases; junction bases outside the gene matches: 11. There are 14 residues in the CDR3. This CDR3 is CSAFPSGRSYEQYF. CDR3 DNA: TGCAGTGCTTTCCCTAGCGGACGAAGTTACGAGCAGTACTTC.

The chain employs TRBV15 and TRBJ2-7, with D hard to call. CDR3 size: 13 residues. V lost 3 bases and J lost 3, with 9 bases in between. The germline V gene has CDR1 LNHNV and CDR2 YYDKDF (reference sequence). CDR3 DNA: TGTGCCACCAGCAGTGACCCCCTCTACGAGCAGTACTTC. Translated: CATSSDPLYEQYF.

This clonotype was recorded at least ten times. This chain uses TRBV9 with TRBJ2-1, with D perhaps TRBD2 (6 bases). V was trimmed by 2 bases and J by 5 bases, leaving 14 bases between them. Germline CDR1 is SGDLS and CDR2 is YYNGEE. The length of the CDR3 is 15 residues. The CDR3 protein is CASSVAGTEDNEQFF. Here the CDR3 DNA reads TGTGCCAGCAGCGTTGCCGGGACTGAAGACAATGAGCAGTTCTTC.

V usage is TRBV20-1 and J usage is TRBJ2-5; 11 nucleotides agree with TRBD2. The V and J ends lost 6 bases and 5 bases, in that order; junction bases with no gene match: 5. The germline CDR1 and CDR2 sequences are DFQATT and SNEGSKA (reference sequence). CDR3 length equals 13 residues. The CDR3 here is CSAPGLAEETQYF. The DNA of the CDR3 is TGCAGTGCGCCGGGACTAGCGGAGGAGACCCAGTACTTC.